This TCR beta chain comes out of a study of T cell responses to AZD1222 COVID-19 vaccine. Study-wide points: Per reports, nearly half of all spike-specific TCRs target regions that are unmutated in variants.

Sequencing used immunoSEQ multiplex PCR; TCRdb keeps in-frame clones, though not all of them. The sample shows about 100,000 clones, about 90% of them seen only once. Remarks on this clone: Its matching antigen is unknown.

Germline CDR1 is SGDLS and CDR2 is YYNGEE. V was trimmed by 0 bases and J by 8 bases, leaving 18 bases between them. The CDR3 runs 16 residues. The sample was peripheral blood, taken on day 0 of AZD1222 vaccination. This TCR was recovered from an adult in good health. This sequence joins TRBV9 and TRBJ2-1; weak D call: TRBD2 (7 bases). The CDR3 loop is CASSVEDRGAPHEQFF. The CDR3, as DNA: TGTGCCAGCAGCGTAGAGGATCGGGGGGCCCCCCATGAGCAGTTCTTC.